Listed below are T cell receptor beta chains from one sample, sequenced in a study of a mutant IDH1 vaccine in newly diagnosed glioma. The table came from immunoSEQ multiplex PCR; TCRdb's copy has only in-frame clones and leaves some out. The table has over 50,000 clones, 85% to 90% seen once. Antigens for these TCRs are unknown. Sequences were derived from PBMCs, sampled from a glioma patient whose treatment included an IDH1 peptide vaccine. The receptors shown here come from a woman aged 40 to 55 with glioma. The CDR3 runs from the conserved cysteine through the conserved F or W. A D gene is named only where the DNA matches it firmly. A row's size may be missing; if present it is once, few, many or a size class.

. TRBJ2-3 . TRBV7-9 TGTGCCAGCAGCTTAGACTCCTTTGGGGCGCAGTATTTT CASSLDSFGAQYF
. TRBJ1-4 . TRBV25-1 TGTGCCAGCAGTGAATACAGATGGCGGGAGGGAGAAAAACTGTTTTTT CASSEYRWREGEKLFF
. TRBJ2-5 . TRBV7-2 TGTGCCAGCAGCTTAGGAGGGGCCCTTGCAGAGACCCAGTACTTC CASSLGGALAETQYF
. TRBJ2-7 . TRBV10-3 TGTGCCACCCAAGGTGGTCCTTACGAGCAGTACTTC CATQGGPYEQYF
. TRBJ1-1 . TRBV7-9 TGTGCCAGCAGCTTAGCGGGGGACCACAGGGTTTTCTTT CASSLAGDHRVFF
TRBD1 TRBJ2-7 . TRBV6-6 TGTGCCAGCAGTTACCGAGGACAGGGGGAGGCCTACGAGCAGTACTTC CASSYRGQGEAYEQYF
TRBD1 TRBJ2-1 . TRBV6-5 TGTGCCAGCATGGGACAGGGGAACAACTACAATGAGCAGTTCTTC CASMGQGNNYNEQFF
TRBD1 TRBJ2-6 . TRBV2 TGTGCCAGCGGGCGACAGGGAGCGGCTGGGGCCAACGTCCTGACTTTC CASGRQGAAGANVLTF
. TRBJ2-7 . TRBV5-1 TGCGCCAGCAGCTCCGACGGGTTCTACGAGCAGTACTTC CASSSDGFYEQYF
. TRBJ1-2 . TRBV15 TGTGCCACCAGCCCGTCTAACTATGGCTACACCTTC CATSPSNYGYTF
. TRBJ1-5 . TRBV11-2 TGTGCCAGCAGCTTAGATCCCTCCGGGTATCAGCCCCAGCATTTT CASSLDPSGYQPQHF
. TRBJ2-7 . TRBV7-8 TGTGCCAGCAGCAGAGAAGAGCGGATCTCCTACGAGCAGTACTTC CASSREERISYEQYF
. TRBJ2-3 . TRBV4-3 TGCGCCAGCAGCCAAGCCCCCGGGGACACAGATACGCAGTATTTT CASSQAPGDTDTQYF
. TRBJ1-2 . TRBV15 TGTGCCACCAGCAGAGATCGGGGGGCCGATGGCTACACCTTC CATSRDRGADGYTF
TRBD2 TRBJ2-7 . TRBV5-1 TGCGCCAGCAGCTTAGGACTAGCGGGCTCCTACGAGCAGTACTTC CASSLGLAGSYEQYF
. TRBJ2-5 . TRBV30 TGTGCCTGGAGTAGAGGGAGGGGGCAACAAGAGACCCAGTACTTC CAWSRGRGQQETQYF
. TRBJ2-3 . TRBV19 TGTGCCAGTAGGCAAGCTGGAGATACGCAGTATTTT CASRQAGDTQYF
TRBD1 TRBJ1-4 . TRBV2 TGTGCCAGCAGTGGAGGGACAGGGAGAGAAAAACTGTTTTTT CASSGGTGREKLFF
TRBD1 TRBJ1-2 . TRBV18 TGTGCCAGCTCACGACAGGGGCAAGATGGCTACACCTTC CASSRQGQDGYTF
TRBD1 TRBJ1-3 . TRBV6-5 TGTGCCAGCAGTTACGGACAGGGTGGAAACACCATATATTTT CASSYGQGGNTIYF
. TRBJ2-7 once TRBV10-3 TGTGCCATCAGTGGCCGGGGAACAGGCTCCTACGAGCAGTACTTC CAISGRGTGSYEQYF
TRBD1 TRBJ2-5 . TRBV18 TGTGCCAGCTCACCCGGACAGGGGGCCTTGGAGACCCAGTACTTC CASSPGQGALETQYF
TRBD1 TRBJ2-7 . TRBV7-9 TGTGCCAGCAGCTTAACAGGGGTGGGAGAGCAGTACTTC CASSLTGVGEQYF
TRBD1 TRBJ2-6 . TRBV2 TGTGCCAGCACCCTAGGACAGGGTGCTGGGGCCAACGTCCTGACTTTC CASTLGQGAGANVLTF
TRBD1 TRBJ2-2 once TRBV6-5 TGTGCCGCACGGACAGGGGGAGACCCCGGGGAGCTGTTTTTT CAARTGGDPGELFF
. TRBJ2-5 . TRBV30 TGTGCCTGGAGTGTACAGGGCCGAGAAGAGACCCAGTACTTC CAWSVQGREETQYF
. TRBJ2-2 . TRBV2 TGTGCCAGCAGTGAAACAGGGCGCACCGGGGAGCTGTTTTTT CASSETGRTGELFF
TRBD1 TRBJ1-4 . TRBV15 TGTGCCACCAGCAGACCGCCCGGGACAGGGGGCGAAAAACTGTTTTTT CATSRPPGTGGEKLFF
TRBD2 TRBJ2-1 . TRBV6-1 TGTGCCAGCAGTGCTAGCGGGGGGGCCGAACAACAGTTCTTC CASSASGGAEQQFF
. TRBJ1-1 . TRBV28 TGTGCCAGCAGTAGGGGTTCTCCTGAAGCTTTCTTT CASSRGSPEAFF
TRBD1 TRBJ2-2 . TRBV13 TGTGCCAGCAGCTTAACCGGACAGGGGGCTCGGACCGGGGAGCTGTTTTTT CASSLTGQGARTGELFF
. TRBJ1-1 . TRBV11-2 TGTGCCAGCAGACCCGTGGGGGGGGGCTACAACACTGAAGCTTTCTTT CASRPVGGGYNTEAFF
. TRBJ1-2 . TRBV10-1 TGCGCCAGCAGTGTCCAATCTAACTATGGCTACACCTTC CASSVQSNYGYTF
. TRBJ2-7 . TRBV6-6 TGTGCCAGCAGTTACTCCCCTCGGTACGAGCAGTACTTC CASSYSPRYEQYF
TRBD2 TRBJ2-3 . TRBV4-2 TGTGCCAGCAGCCAAGAACCGGGACTAGGGAGCACAGATACGCAGTATTTT CASSQEPGLGSTDTQYF
TRBD1 TRBJ1-2 . TRBV10-3 TGTGCCATCAGTGATTCCGGGGCGACAGGGATCTATGGCTACACCTTC CAISDSGATGIYGYTF
. TRBJ2-7 . TRBV29-1 TGCAGCGTCGCCGGGGACTTTGCCTACGAGCAGTACTTC CSVAGDFAYEQYF
. TRBJ1-5 . TRBV4-3 TGCGCCAGCAGCCAAGATCCTCTAAATCAGCCCCAGCATTTT CASSQDPLNQPQHF
. TRBJ1-2 . TRBV25-1 TGTGCCAGCAGTGAGGGGGGGTTCGGCTATGGCTACACCTTC CASSEGGFGYGYTF
TRBD2 TRBJ2-3 . TRBV5-8 TGTGCCAGCGCTCTGGGGCCGGAGGGCGGGGGTACGCAGTATTTT CASALGPEGGGTQYF
. TRBJ1-5 . TRBV5-6 TGTGCCAGCAGCATCGGGCCGTCCGGCGGGACCCAGCATTTT CASSIGPSGGTQHF
TRBD2 TRBJ2-2 . TRBV15 TGTGCCACCAGCAGAGATCAGGCGGGAGGGCCTGCCGGGGAGCTGTTTTTT CATSRDQAGGPAGELFF
. TRBJ2-5 . TRBV7-2 TGTGCCAGCAGCCGCAGACAGCAAGAGACCCAGTACTTC CASSRRQQETQYF
. TRBJ1-5 . TRBV7-9 TGTGCCAGCAGCAAAACTCAGGGGACCAATCAGCCCCAGCATTTT CASSKTQGTNQPQHF
TRBD1 TRBJ1-1 . TRBV5-6 TGTGCCAGCAGCTCAAGACAGGGGAACACTGAAGCTTTCTTT CASSSRQGNTEAFF
. TRBJ2-7 few TRBV7-9 TGTGCCAGCAGCTTACCCAAACAGGGACCCGAGCAGTACTTC CASSLPKQGPEQYF
. TRBJ1-4 . TRBV14 TGTGCCAGCAGCCTTTCCGGGGTCGCAACTAATGAAAAACTGTTTTTT CASSLSGVATNEKLFF
. TRBJ1-1 . TRBV9 TGTGCCAGCAGCGCTGACGATCAGAACACTGAAGCTTTCTTT CASSADDQNTEAFF
TRBD1 TRBJ1-4 once TRBV4-3 TGCGCCAGCAGCCAAGGGGACAGGGTGGATGAAAAACTGTTTTTT CASSQGDRVDEKLFF
TRBD1 TRBJ2-5 once TRBV4-2 TGTGCCAGCAGCCAAGTTCAACGGACAGGAGAGGGCCAAGAGACCCAGTACTTC CASSQVQRTGEGQETQYF
. TRBJ1-2 . TRBV5-1 TGCGCCAGCAGCTGGGGCATTGAGCCCAGAAACTATGGCTACACCTTC CASSWGIEPRNYGYTF
TRBD1 TRBJ1-6 once TRBV9 TGTGCCAGCAGCCGCAGGGGGCAGTCACCCCTCCACTTT CASSRRGQSPLHF
TRBD1 TRBJ1-4 . TRBV7-9 TGTGCCAGCAGCTCAAAGAGAGGGACAGATGAAAAACTGTTTTTT CASSSKRGTDEKLFF